Listed below are T cell receptor beta chains from one sample, sequenced in a study of blood T cell repertoires in COVID-19. Sequencing was performed with immunoSEQ multiplex PCR; in TCRdb, only in-frame clones are kept and a portion is missing. This table holds nearly 60,000 clones, about 90% found once. The source material was peripheral blood. These TCRs come from a man between 60 and 75 years old with active COVID-19. The CDR3 runs from the conserved cysteine through the conserved F or W.

J	V	CDR3
TRBJ1-4	TRBV7-9	CASSLGGQHNEKLFF
TRBJ2-1	TRBV6-6	CASSPLSGSPYNEQFF
TRBJ2-7	TRBV5-6	CASSFRGTYEQYF
TRBJ2-7	TRBV7-9	CASSLSGRAYEQYF
TRBJ2-2	TRBV4-3	CASSRGLAGTTGELFF
TRBJ2-5	TRBV24-1	CATSSQNQETQYF
TRBJ1-3	TRBV5-1	CASSSGDGSGNTIYF
TRBJ2-3	TRBV6-6	CASRRNTDTQYF
TRBJ1-6	TRBV27	CASSFLDRDDSPLHF
TRBJ1-3	TRBV28	CASSSQGNTIYF
TRBJ1-2	TRBV5-1	CASRRGIYGYTF
TRBJ2-1	TRBV30	CAWSLGGYNEQFF
TRBJ2-5	TRBV4-1	CASSPLGRVSHKTQYF
TRBJ2-1	TRBV11-2	CASSLRGGYNEQFF
TRBJ2-5	TRBV7-2	CASSPNSPGVGETQYF
TRBJ2-5	TRBV24-1	CATAGEVRETQYF
TRBJ1-3	TRBV30	CAWTGGNTIYF
TRBJ2-7	TRBV5-1	CASSLALGSDEQYF
TRBJ1-1	TRBV4-3	CASSQDSPNTEAFF
TRBJ2-7	TRBV5-6	CASSLPGNEQYF
TRBJ2-7	TRBV6-5	CASSYGREVLGEQYF
TRBJ2-1	TRBV24-1	CATSDLLEGVYEQFF
TRBJ2-1	TRBV6-5	CASSYVTSGLRFF
TRBJ1-1	TRBV19	CASSIGQGVEAFF
TRBJ1-4	TRBV5-8	CASSYRYRAVNEKLFF
TRBJ1-2	TRBV19	CASSVTEDLYGYTF
TRBJ1-1	TRBV14	CASSQGRNTEAFF
TRBJ1-1	TRBV5-1	CASSEDRQAFF
TRBJ1-2	TRBV9	CASSLRDRVKRDGYTF
TRBJ2-5	TRBV27	CASWGGETQYF
TRBJ2-5	TRBV5-1	CASSLRGETQYF